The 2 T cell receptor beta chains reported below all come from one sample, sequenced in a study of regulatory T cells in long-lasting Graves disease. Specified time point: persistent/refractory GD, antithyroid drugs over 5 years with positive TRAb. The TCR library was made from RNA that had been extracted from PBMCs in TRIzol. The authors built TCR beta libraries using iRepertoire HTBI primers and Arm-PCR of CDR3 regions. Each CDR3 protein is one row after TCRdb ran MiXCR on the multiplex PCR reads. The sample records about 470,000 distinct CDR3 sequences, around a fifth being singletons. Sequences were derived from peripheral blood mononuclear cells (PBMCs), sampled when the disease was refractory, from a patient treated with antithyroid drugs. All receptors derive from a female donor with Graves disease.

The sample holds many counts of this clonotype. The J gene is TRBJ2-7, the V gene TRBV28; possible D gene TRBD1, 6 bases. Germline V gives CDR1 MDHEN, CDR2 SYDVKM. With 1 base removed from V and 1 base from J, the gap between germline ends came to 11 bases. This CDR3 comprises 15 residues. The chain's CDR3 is CASSLYDRLSYEQYF. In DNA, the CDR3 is TGTGCCAGCAGTTTATACGACAGGCTTTCCTACGAGCAGTACTTC.

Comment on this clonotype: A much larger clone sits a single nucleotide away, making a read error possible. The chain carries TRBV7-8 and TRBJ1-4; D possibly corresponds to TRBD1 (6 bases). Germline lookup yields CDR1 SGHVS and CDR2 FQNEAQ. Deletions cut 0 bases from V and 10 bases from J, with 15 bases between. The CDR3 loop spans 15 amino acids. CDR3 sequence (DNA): TGTGCCAGCAGCTTAGCGGCGGGGGCTCGGGGAAAACTGTTTTTT. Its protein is CASSLAAGARGKLFF.